This TCR beta chain was sequenced for a study of blood T cell repertoires in COVID-19. Across the study: Samples came from the United States, Italy and Spain, spanning acute and convalescent COVID-19. Sources were T cells, B-cell-depleted T cells, or PBMCs; the material itself was cDNA or gDNA.

In the original analysis: Reference gene primer amplification yielded estimated nucleated cell counts. Assay: immunoSEQ multiplex PCR; the TCRdb copy retains only in-frame clones and omits some. V and J calls and clone size are copied from that table; D and trimming were computed from the DNA. The sample yields over 300,000 clones, 86% seen once. The sample was peripheral blood. The sequence was collected from a woman between 50 and 59 years old with acute or convalescent COVID-19.

This CDR3 is CASSPGQGARSYTF. DNA of the CDR3: TGTGCCAGCAGTCCTGGACAGGGGGCGCGTAGCTACACCTTC. The J gene is TRBJ1-2, the V gene TRBV6-5, with 11 nucleotides matching TRBD1. Trimming cost V 5 bases and J 9 bases; bases outside gene matches: 8. The CDR3 consists of 14 residues. CDR1 and CDR2 from the germline V gene are MNHEY and SVGAGI.